The rows below give T cell receptor beta chains drawn from one sample of a study of cytomegalovirus exposure and HLA in healthy donors. TCRdb's table, derived via immunoSEQ multiplex PCR, lists solely in-frame clones and lacks some. The sample table includes 150,000 to 250,000 clones. The specimen was PBMCs. The receptor set was obtained from a boy between 10 and 17 years old in good health and CMV-seronegative. Both conserved end residues are part of each CDR3. D genes are given only for firm matches.

CDR3aa: CARDPVAELRANVLTF
CDR3nt: TGTGCCAGAGATCCCGTCGCCGAGCTTAGGGCCAACGTCCTGACTTTC
v_gene: TRBV7-9
d_gene: -
j_gene: TRBJ2-6

CDR3aa: CASSSLPSGGSGYTF
CDR3nt: TGTGCCAGCAGCTCTCTCCCGTCGGGGGGGTCTGGCTACACCTTC
v_gene: TRBV7-2
d_gene: -
j_gene: TRBJ1-2

CDR3aa: CASSVGGTSGGPGVYEQYF
CDR3nt: TGTGCCAGCAGCGTAGGAGGCACTAGCGGGGGCCCTGGGGTCTACGAGCAGTACTTC
v_gene: TRBV9
d_gene: TRBD2
j_gene: TRBJ2-7

CDR3aa: CASRGRTPEYTGELFF
CDR3nt: TGTGCCAGCAGGGGTCGGACTCCCGAGTACACCGGGGAGCTGTTTTTT
v_gene: TRBV27
d_gene: -
j_gene: TRBJ2-2

CDR3aa: CASSLSDRRSSMNTEAFF
CDR3nt: TGTGCCAGCAGCCTTTCGGACAGGCGGAGTAGTATGAACACTGAAGCTTTCTTT
v_gene: TRBV14
d_gene: TRBD1
j_gene: TRBJ1-1

CDR3aa: CASSQGPGFGTEAFF
CDR3nt: TGCGCCAGCAGCCAAGGACCAGGGTTCGGCACTGAAGCTTTCTTT
v_gene: TRBV4-1
d_gene: -
j_gene: TRBJ1-1

CDR3aa: CASSLAMGGTYEQYF
CDR3nt: TGCGCCAGCAGCCTAGCCATGGGGGGTACCTACGAGCAGTACTTC
v_gene: TRBV4-3
d_gene: -
j_gene: TRBJ2-7

CDR3aa: CASSQESGLAGGHNEQFF
CDR3nt: TGCGCCAGCAGCCAAGAGTCTGGACTAGCGGGGGGACACAATGAGCAGTTCTTC
v_gene: TRBV4-3
d_gene: TRBD2
j_gene: TRBJ2-1

CDR3aa: CASSVEGSSGDKFF
CDR3nt: TGTGCCAGCAGCGTAGAAGGTTCTAGCGGGGACAAGTTCTTC
v_gene: TRBV9
d_gene: TRBD2
j_gene: TRBJ2-1

CDR3aa: CASSFRDSYGYTF
CDR3nt: TGTGCCAGCAGCTTTCGGGACAGTTATGGCTACACCTTC
v_gene: TRBV11-1
d_gene: TRBD1
j_gene: TRBJ1-2

CDR3aa: CASSNGLAGGNIQYF
CDR3nt: TGTGCCAGCAGTAACGGACTAGCGGGGGGAAACATTCAGTACTTC
v_gene: TRBV6-5
d_gene: TRBD2
j_gene: TRBJ2-4

CDR3aa: CSVGQADNEQFF
CDR3nt: TGCAGCGTTGGACAGGCGGACAATGAGCAGTTCTTC
v_gene: TRBV29-1
d_gene: -
j_gene: TRBJ2-1

CDR3aa: CARSQGQGMGQPQHF
CDR3nt: TGTGCCAGAAGCCAAGGACAGGGTATGGGACAGCCCCAGCATTTT
v_gene: TRBV5-3
d_gene: TRBD1
j_gene: TRBJ1-5

CDR3aa: CASKVARNTDTQYF
CDR3nt: TGTGCCAGCAAAGTAGCGCGCAACACAGATACGCAGTATTTT
v_gene: TRBV2
d_gene: -
j_gene: TRBJ2-3

CDR3aa: CASSATGKRTEAFF
CDR3nt: TGTGCCAGCAGTGCGACAGGGAAGCGGACTGAAGCTTTCTTT
v_gene: TRBV6-5
d_gene: TRBD1
j_gene: TRBJ1-1